These 19 T cell receptor beta chains were all obtained from the same sample, sequenced in a study of blood T cell repertoires in COVID-19. TCRdb's table, derived via immunoSEQ multiplex PCR, lists solely in-frame clones and lacks some. The sample lists nearly 400,000 clones; roughly nine tenths were seen once. Sequencing used PBMCs or T cells enriched from blood (not recorded which). The receptors were gathered from a woman aged 25 to 45 who had recovered from COVID-19.

The chain uses TRBV28 and TRBJ2-1; weak D call: TRBD1 (6 bases). The CDR3 has 13 amino acids. Looked up from germline, CDR1 is MDHEN and CDR2 is SYDVKM. V dropped 1 base and J dropped 14 bases, with 15 bases sitting between them. CDR3 nucleotide sequence: TGTGCCAGCAGTTTATCCCCGGGACACAGGGAGTTCTTC. This translates into CASSLSPGHREFF.

This clone was seen more than once but under ten times. The chain uses TRBV25-1 and TRBJ1-6; 8 nucleotides agree with TRBD1. CDR3 size: 14 residues. CDR1 MGHDK and CDR2 SYGVNS come from the germline V gene. J lost 9 bases, V lost 2 bases, and 3 bases had no gene match. The CDR3 DNA follows: TGTGCCAGCAGTGAAGGACAGGGACGTTCACCCCTCCACTTT. Translating gives CASSEGQGRSPLHF.

The V gene is TRBV7-2, the J gene TRBJ1-4, with D hard to call. V was trimmed by 1 base and J by 8 bases, leaving 5 bases between them. The CDR3 has 12 residues. CDR1 SGHTA and CDR2 FQGNSA come from the germline V gene. The CDR3 DNA sequence: TGTGCCAGCAGCTTAGATCGGGAAAAACTGTTTTTT. Protein sequence: CASSLDREKLFF.

The J gene is TRBJ1-2, the V gene TRBV21-1; the D call TRBD1 from the table was never checked on the DNA. TRBV21-1 represents a pseudogene. This CDR3 has 16 residues. CDR3 sequence reads: CASSSPGTVNSRGYTF. DNA of the CDR3: TGTGCCAGCAGCTCCCCCGGGACAGTAAATTCTCGTGGCTACACCTTC.

This clone was observed once. CDR3 protein: CASSTNPNQPQHF. DNA for the CDR3: TGTGCCAGTAGTACTAACCCTAATCAGCCCCAGCATTTT. The chain is built from TRBV19 and TRBJ1-5, with D unclear. The CDR3 sequence is 13 residues long. The ends were cut back, 4 bases at V and 4 bases at J, with 8 bases in the middle. Germline CDR1 LNHDA, CDR2 SQIVND (reference sequence).

This clone appeared a few times. The chain carries TRBV7-2 and TRBJ1-2, with D maybe TRBD1 (6 bases). V was clipped by 4 bases and J by 6 bases, with 15 bases between them. Germline V gene lookup returns CDR1 SGHTA and CDR2 FQGNSA. The CDR3 covers 14 residues. CDR3 loop: CASSSGGALDGYTF. The DNA of the CDR3 is TGTGCCAGCAGCTCTGGGGGGGCCTTGGATGGCTACACCTTC.

The chain combines TRBV4-2 with TRBJ1-6; TRBD1 might be the D (5 bases). V lost 0 bases and J 12 bases, leaving 9 bases between the germline ends. The CDR3 length is 13 residues. From germline, CDR1 is LGHNA and CDR2 YNFKEQ. This CDR3 reads CASSQDPQEPLHF. CDR3 bases: TGTGCCAGCAGCCAAGATCCACAGGAACCCCTCCACTTT.

The rearrangement joins TRBV5-1 to TRBJ2-1; possibly TRBD2 for D (5 bases). CDR3 length: 12 amino acids. Germline assignment: CDR1 SGHRS and CDR2 YFSETQ. Deletions cut 4 bases from V and 9 bases from J, with 11 bases between. This CDR3 is CASSVEGGEQFF. The CDR3 coding sequence is TGCGCCAGCAGCGTAGAGGGTGGTGAGCAGTTCTTC.

As regards this clone: An end of the junction does not agree with germline; a read error may underlie this. The chain recombines TRBV30 with TRBJ1-1; possibly TRBD1 for D (6 bases). This CDR3 is 11 amino acids long. Germline-derived CDR1 and CDR2 are GTSNPN and SVGIG (reference sequence). CDR3 region: CAWGRDTEAFF. As DNA, the CDR3 is TGTGCCTGGGGCCGGGACACGGAAGCTTTCTTT.

The rearrangement joins TRBV4-1 to TRBJ2-5; 9 bases agree with TRBD1. Germline CDR1 and CDR2: MGHRA and YSYEKL. The CDR3 length is 14 residues. Trimming took 1 base from V and 4 from J; bases not matched to a gene: 1. CDR3 residues: CASSQVQGAETQYF. For the CDR3, the DNA is TGCGCCAGCAGCCAAGTACAGGGGGCAGAGACCCAGTACTTC.

The chain has TRBV12-5 and TRBJ1-2; 9 nucleotides match TRBD1. In germline, CDR1 is LGHNT, CDR2 FRNRAP. The CDR3 extends over 12 amino acids. Trimming cost V 5 bases and J 7 bases; bases outside gene matches: 2. In DNA form, the CDR3 reads TGTGCTAGTGGTACAGGGGGCGGTGGCTACACCTTC. This sequence encodes CASGTGGGGYTF.

This chain joins TRBV20-1 and TRBJ2-3, with D unclear. V shed 3 bases and J shed 0 bases, with 10 bases lying between them. CDR1 and CDR2 from the germline V gene are DFQATT and SNEGSKA (reference sequence). The CDR3 loop spans 14 amino acids. Written as DNA, the CDR3 is TGCAGTGCTAGTGTCGCGGAGAGCACAGATACGCAGTATTTT. Translation gives CSASVAESTDTQYF.

This rearrangement joins TRBV6-2 or TRBV6-3 to TRBJ1-3, with TRBD1 matching 7 bases. This CDR3 is 15 amino acids long. Germline assignment: CDR1 MNHEY and CDR2 SVGEGT. V shed 5 bases, J shed 4 bases, and the junction held 8 bases outside the gene matches. The CDR3 region has the DNA TGTGCCAGCAGTAGGGCGACAGGGAGAGGAAACACCATATATTTT. Translation: CASSRATGRGNTIYF.

The chain has TRBV11-2 and TRBJ2-1; 7 nucleotides match TRBD1. Germline V lookup: CDR1 SGHAT, CDR2 FQNNGV. This CDR3 region has 13 residues. The ends lost 6 bases at V and 6 bases at J; junction bases unmatched: 5. CDR3 loop: CASRRQGVNEQFF. The CDR3 DNA follows: TGTGCCAGCAGAAGACAGGGAGTCAATGAGCAGTTCTTC.

This clone has just one count. This chain uses TRBV6-5 with TRBJ2-2; perhaps TRBD2 as D (5 bases). Germline V gives CDR1 MNHEY, CDR2 SVGAGI. V shed 2 bases and J shed 4 bases, with 11 bases lying between them. CDR3 length: 15 amino acids. CDR3 amino acids: CASSYGRGATGELFF. Written as DNA, the CDR3 is TGTGCCAGCAGTTACGGCCGGGGAGCCACCGGGGAGCTGTTTTTT.

The J gene is TRBJ2-5, the V gene TRBV18; no definite D call. The germline V gene has CDR1 KGHSH and CDR2 LQKENI. The CDR3 has 13 amino acids. The V end lost 3 bases, the J end lost 3 bases, and 8 bases lay between the germline ends. CDR3 sequence reads: CASSPGREETQYF. The CDR3 DNA reads TGTGCCAGCTCACCGGGTCGGGAAGAGACCCAGTACTTC.

V usage is TRBV28 and J usage is TRBJ2-3, with 7 bases that match TRBD2. Germline trimming cut 2 bases from V and 3 bases from J; bases unmatched to any gene: 11. This CDR3 has 17 amino acids. Germline CDR1 MDHEN, CDR2 SYDVKM. In DNA form, the CDR3 reads TGTGCCAGCAGTTTAGGGCCGGGGCAGGGAGGGACAGATACGCAGTATTTT. This sequence encodes CASSLGPGQGGTDTQYF. The whole variable domain, filled in from reference TRBV28 and TRBJ2-3, reads DVKVTQSSRYLVKRTGEKVFLECVQDMDHENMFWYRQDPGLGLRLIYFSYDVKMKEKGDIPEGYSVSREKKERFSLILESASTNQTSMYLCASSLGPGQGGTDTQYFGPGTRLTVL.

V gene TRBV6-2 or TRBV6-3 combines with J gene TRBJ1-4, with TRBD1 identical over 9 bases. This CDR3 is built from 15 residues. The V gene end was trimmed by 5 bases and the J gene end by 7 bases; junction bases not matched to a gene: 8. Germline-derived CDR1 and CDR2 are MNHEY and SVGEGT. In nucleotides, the CDR3 is TGTGCCAGCAGTGGTCGGACAGGGGACTCTGAAAAACTGTTTTTT. Its translation is CASSGRTGDSEKLFF.

V and J are TRBV7-2 and TRBJ2-4, with TRBD1 identical over 7 bases. V lost 1 base to trimming and J lost 3 bases; unmatched junction nucleotides: 6. There are 16 residues in the CDR3. Germline assignment: CDR1 SGHTA and CDR2 FQGNSA. CDR3 region: CASSLVAGGVKNIQYF. CDR3 bases: TGTGCCAGCAGCTTAGTTGCAGGGGGTGTCAAAAACATTCAGTACTTC. Supplemented by reference TRBV7-2 and TRBJ2-4, the full variable domain reads GAGVSQSPSNKVTEKGKDVELRCDPISGHTALYWYRQSLGQGLEFLIYFQGNSAPDKSGLPSDRFSAERTGGSVSTLTIQRTQQEDSAVYLCASSLVAGGVKNIQYFGAGTRLSVL.